This record concerns one T cell receptor beta chain sequence. This clone was seen a single time. Which antigen it targets is not known. No base quality values were provided; no much bigger clone lies one nucleotide off. Single viable CD3+CD4+CD8-CD45RO+ cells were sorted as memory CD4+ T cells on a FACSAria II. To determine CMV serostatus, a Roche Elecsys assay was used that detects serum IgG against CMV pp150, pp28, p38 and p52. Following thawing, total CD4+ T cells were enriched through positive selection using CD4 magnetic microbeads. The samples came from a different study that was designed specifically to examine the CD4+ T cell memory repertoire. Following standard operating procedures, peripheral blood mononuclear cells were isolated and cryopreserved, while serum was kept at -80 degrees C. Staining used CD3-PerCP (BW264/56), CD4-APC (RPA-T4), CD45RO-PE (UCHT1) and CD8-Pacific Orange (3B5) antibodies, with Sytox blue excluding non-viable cells.

Its CDR3 holds 12 amino acids, cysteine through phenylalanine. Only the CDR3 DNA is retained, 36 bases long and in frame from the first base. The germline V gene specifies SGHDT as CDR1 and YYEEEE as CDR2. A distance of 11 bases separates the germline ends of V and J, which lose 1 base and 12 bases respectively. This entry comes from a study of memory CD4+ T cells and cytomegalovirus serostatus (dated by TCRdb to the late 2010s). For the wider study: A total of some 35 healthy Belgian adults, of whom 9 were CMV seropositive and about 24 were CMV seronegative, were included in the cohort. To replicate a published TCR-based CMV serostatus classifier, the researchers sequenced the CD4+ memory TCRbeta repertoires of a Belgian cohort whose cytomegalovirus serostatus was known. What the authors observed across the whole study: CMV serostatus prediction reached a median bootstrapped AUC of about 0.94 with the original framework and roughly 0.9 with a US-trained random forest. Only CD4+CD45RO+ memory cells were sequenced, in contrast to the original study, which included naive and memory CD4+ and CD8+ populations. The results were interpreted as suggesting that the CMV-associated TCR signature is mostly present in the CD4+ memory repertoire. The original-framework classifier achieved a median bootstrapped AUC of about 0.94 with a 95% CI of 0.76-1.00 on the Belgian cohort. Among the 150 to 200 previously reported CMV-associated TCRbeta sequences, some 62 showed up in the CD4+ memory repertoires, with each one found in between one and five individuals.

Genomic DNA was extracted from sorted cells with the Quick-DNA Microprep Kit. TCRbeta DNA was amplified with the immunoSEQ hsTCRbeta kit following the manufacturer's protocol. An Illumina MiSeq instrument was used to sequence the TCRbeta libraries. As for the original processing: Following removal of out-of-frame sequences, 2 million to 2.5 million distinct TCRbeta sequences were retained, with an average of approximately 64,000 per individual. Each individual was scored according to the count of 160 or so previously reported CMV-associated TCRbeta sequences and the total productive distinct TCRbeta count. A beta-binomial model was reimplemented in Python, and random forests from scikit-learn, run with default parameters, were trained on data from the US cohort. Classifier performance on the Belgian cohort was summarized as median AUC with percentile confidence intervals calculated over 10,000 bootstrap iterations. TCRdb obtained this table from immuneACCESS and retained in-frame rearrangements with V and J assigned. These tables miss some clones; where compared with another copy, unresolved V genes account for less than half of the shortfall, and the remainder is unexplained. V, J and clone size are those of that table, while D and trimming were read from the DNA. A total of tens of thousands of clones appear in this sample, about three quarters of them only once. Under 6% of the sample goes to the ten largest clones.

This clonotype was obtained from an adult in good health and CMV-seropositive. The sample was memory CD4+ T cells from blood. The chain joins TRBV5-6 to TRBJ2-1; no confident D gene assignment can be made. CDR3 sequence: CASSLLKVGQFF. The bases are TGTGCCAGCAGCTTGTTAAAGGTGGGGCAGTTCTTC.